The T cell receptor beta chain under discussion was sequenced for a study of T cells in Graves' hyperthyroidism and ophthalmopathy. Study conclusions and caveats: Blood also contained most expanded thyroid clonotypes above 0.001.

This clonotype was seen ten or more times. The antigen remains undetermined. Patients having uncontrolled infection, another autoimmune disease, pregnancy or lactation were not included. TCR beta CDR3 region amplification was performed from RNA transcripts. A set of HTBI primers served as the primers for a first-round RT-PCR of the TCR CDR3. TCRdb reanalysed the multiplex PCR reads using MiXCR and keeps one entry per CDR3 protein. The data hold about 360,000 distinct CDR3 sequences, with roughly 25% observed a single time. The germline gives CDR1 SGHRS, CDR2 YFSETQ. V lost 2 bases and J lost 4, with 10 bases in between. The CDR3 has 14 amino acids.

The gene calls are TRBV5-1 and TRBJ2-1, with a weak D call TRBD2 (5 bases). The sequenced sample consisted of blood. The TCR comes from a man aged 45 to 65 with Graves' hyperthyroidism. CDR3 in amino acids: CASSFGLDYNEQFF. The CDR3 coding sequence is TGCGCCAGCAGCTTCGGACTGGATTACAATGAGCAGTTCTTC.